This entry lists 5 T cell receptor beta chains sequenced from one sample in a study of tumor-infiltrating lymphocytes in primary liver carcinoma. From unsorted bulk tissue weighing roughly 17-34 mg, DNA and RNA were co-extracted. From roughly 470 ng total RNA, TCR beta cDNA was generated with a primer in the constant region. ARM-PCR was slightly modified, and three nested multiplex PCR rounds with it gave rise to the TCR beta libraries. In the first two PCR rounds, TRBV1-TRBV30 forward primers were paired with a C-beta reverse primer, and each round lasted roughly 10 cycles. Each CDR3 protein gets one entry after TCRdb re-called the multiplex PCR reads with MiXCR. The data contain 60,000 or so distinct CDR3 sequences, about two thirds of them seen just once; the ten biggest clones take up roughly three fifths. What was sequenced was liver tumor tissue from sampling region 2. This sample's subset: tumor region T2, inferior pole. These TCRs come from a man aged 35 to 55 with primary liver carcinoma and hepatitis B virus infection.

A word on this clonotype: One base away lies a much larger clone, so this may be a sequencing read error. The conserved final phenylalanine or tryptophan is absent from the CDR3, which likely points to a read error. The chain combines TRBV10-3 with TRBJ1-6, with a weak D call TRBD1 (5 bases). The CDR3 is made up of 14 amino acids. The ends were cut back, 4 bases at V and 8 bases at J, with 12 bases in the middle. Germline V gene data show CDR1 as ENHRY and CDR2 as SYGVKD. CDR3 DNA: TGTGCCATCAGTGTTCAGGGACGGGATTCACCCCTCCACTAT. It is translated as CAISVQGRDSPLHY.

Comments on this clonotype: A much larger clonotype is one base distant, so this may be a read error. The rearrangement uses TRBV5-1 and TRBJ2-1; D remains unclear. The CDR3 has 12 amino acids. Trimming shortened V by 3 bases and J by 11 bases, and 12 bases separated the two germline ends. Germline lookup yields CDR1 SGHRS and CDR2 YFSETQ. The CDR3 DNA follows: TGCGCCAGCAGCTCGTTTCGCAGTAAGCAGTTCTTC. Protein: CASSSFRSKQFF.

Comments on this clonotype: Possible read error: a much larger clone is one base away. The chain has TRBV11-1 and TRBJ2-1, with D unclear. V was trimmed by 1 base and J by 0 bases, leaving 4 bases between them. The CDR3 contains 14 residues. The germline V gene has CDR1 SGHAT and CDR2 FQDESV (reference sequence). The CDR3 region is CASSLVDSYNEQFF. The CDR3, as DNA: TGTGCCAGCAGCTTAGTGGACTCCTACAATGAGCAGTTCTTC.

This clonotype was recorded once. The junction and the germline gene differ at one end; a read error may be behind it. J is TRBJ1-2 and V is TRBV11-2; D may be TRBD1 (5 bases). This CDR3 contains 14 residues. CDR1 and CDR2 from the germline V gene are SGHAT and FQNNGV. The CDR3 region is CTSSSGGAHYGYTF. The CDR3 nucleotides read TGTACCAGCAGCTCAGGAGGGGCCCATTATGGCTACACCTTC.

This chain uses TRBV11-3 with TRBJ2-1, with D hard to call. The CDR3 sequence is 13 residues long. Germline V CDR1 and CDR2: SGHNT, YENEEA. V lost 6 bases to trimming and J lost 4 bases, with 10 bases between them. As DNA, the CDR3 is TGTGCCAGCAGTTACTCTAAGTACAATGAGCAGTTCTTC. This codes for CASSYSKYNEQFF.